This T cell receptor (beta chain) was recovered during a study of identical twins listed by TCRdb under 2016. Looking at the study overall: TCR alpha and beta repertoires from monozygotic twins, unrelated adults of various ages and cord blood were deep-sequenced to test whether fetal clonotypes persist. Replicate twin experiments were performed at different times using different library preparation protocols to rule out contamination.

Every donor was a healthy Caucasian. Three pairs of female monozygotic twins, all aged about 18 to 29 years, were included in the twin cohort. RNA for TCR libraries was isolated from peripheral blood mononuclear cells. Details on this clonotype: There is no known antigen for this receptor. Per-nucleotide qualities are absent, and no much larger clonotype sits a single base away.

V and J are trimmed by 8 bases and 6 bases, and the gene matches miss 8 bases of the junction. The CDR1 and CDR2 encoded by the germline V gene are ENHRY and SYGVKD. The CDR3 runs 14 amino acids, cysteine and phenylalanine included. The CDR3 DNA has 42 bases and is translated from base 1. Receptor libraries were prepared by 5' RACE. The reads were generated on an Illumina HiSeq 2000. A universal primer binding site was added through template switching, and the final cDNA carried a unique molecular identifier so that TCR cDNA molecules could be counted accurately. Specific primers in the conserved constant-segment region were used to synthesize first-strand cDNA for the TCR alpha and beta chains. To control for contamination, each cDNA library was double barcoded with a SMART-Mk sample barcode plus Illumina barcodes. TruSeq adapter sequences and Illumina sample barcodes were added in two successive PCR steps. The TCR alpha and beta cDNA libraries were sequenced on the Illumina HiSeq platform using custom primers. The original methods were these. Raw reads were processed with MiGEC to extract unique molecular identifiers, and MiXCR was used to determine CDR3 positions. Recombination models were inferred per individual with the repgenHMM and IGoR tools using an EM algorithm. The analysis of shared clonotypes was done with the tcR package in R, with sharing normalized by the product of cloneset sizes. To study raw recombination free of thymic and clonal selection effects, out-of-frame nonproductive sequences were analyzed. The public reads were reprocessed in TCRdb via fastp at Q25 and MiXCR, keeping in-frame beta chains. Each entry is one CDR3 protein sequence, shown with its most common DNA and genes. The V and J calls and clone size are TCRdb's, not the authors'. For this sample there are hundreds of thousands of distinct CDR3 sequences; around 8.6% appear just once. The ten largest make up around 0.95% of the sample.

On the study overall, not on this receptor specifically: Zero-insertion analyses could be partly confounded by invariant T cells such as MAIT and iNKT, although diverse VJ usage argued against such confounding for most clonotypes. Compared with coincidental sharing between unrelated individuals, out-of-frame TCR alpha sequences shared between twins had an excess of sequences with low generation probability. The excess sharing between twins in beta out-of-frame sequences was weaker because fewer shared sequences reduced the signal-to-noise ratio. Abundant cord blood beta clonotypes had fewer insertions, young adult naive repertoires showed a similar but weaker trend, and memory repertoires showed no such trend. Out-of-frame TCR alpha sharing in monozygotic twins was systematically underestimated by recombination models, whereas sharing between unrelated individuals was in agreement with the recombination models. Conclusions relied on cross-sectional statistical analysis, since the same donors could not be followed over many years.

This sample also appeared in a second study, on yellow fever vaccine responses in identical twins. As that second study puts it: According to the authors, in identical twins the way T cells responded to vaccination appeared partly convergent and partly personalized. In the study, vaccine-responding T cell clones were precisely tracked in identical twins.

Sequences were obtained from PBMCs. This clonotype originated in a woman aged 18-35 years in good health. Recombination linked TRBV10-3 to TRBJ2-1; TRBD1 aligns with 9 central bases. The nucleotides are TGTGCCATCCTTACCGGGACAGGGACCAATGAGCAGTTCTTC. The encoded protein is CAILTGTGTNEQFF.